The 31 T cell receptor beta chains presented below share a single source sample, sequenced in a study of OX40 agonist ivuxolimab in advanced cancers. The library was prepared using the immunoSEQ multiplex PCR assay. TCRdb's version of the immuneACCESS table is confined to in-frame rearrangements and falls short of the full clone set. An unresolved V gene accounts for under half of the shortfall where checked; the remainder is of unknown origin. The sample includes fewer than 30,000 clones, with more than 80% observed a single time. Of the sample, more than 6.5% falls within the top ten clones. Sequencing was performed on CD4+ or CD8+ T cells sorted from blood, taken in a trial of the OX40 agonist ivuxolimab. The receptors were sampled from an adult with an advanced solid tumor such as melanoma, head and neck, liver or kidney cancer.

J is TRBJ2-1 and V is TRBV7-6, with 10 bases fitting TRBD1. Germline V gives CDR1 SGHVS, CDR2 FNYEAQ. The junction had 3 bases not matched to a gene; V was cut back by 8 bases and J by 5 bases. The CDR3 is made up of 13 amino acids. CDR3 nucleotide sequence: TGTGCCAGCCGCGGGACAGGGGACAATGAGCAGTTCTTC. Translated: CASRGTGDNEQFF.

This rearrangement joins TRBV13 to TRBJ1-1; D is undetermined. The CDR3 is 15 residues long. Between the trimmed V and J ends, which lost 5 bases and 1 base, there was a span of 14 bases. CDR1 is PRHDT, CDR2 FYEKMQ, per germline (reference sequence). CDR3 in DNA: TGTGCCAGCAGCAAACCAAGACTGCCGAACACTGAAGCTTTCTTT. Residues: CASSKPRLPNTEAFF.

In this sample, this clone turned up once. The chain recombines TRBV27 with TRBJ2-7, with TRBD2 matching 7 bases. Trimming at V came to 5 bases and at J to 0 bases, leaving 10 bases not matched to a gene. Germline V gene sequence: CDR1 MNHEY, CDR2 SMNVEV (reference sequence). This CDR3 has 16 residues. CDR3 amino acids: CASSPSVGEGSYEQYF. The CDR3 DNA follows: TGTGCCAGCAGTCCTAGCGTAGGGGAGGGCTCCTACGAGCAGTACTTC.

The V gene is TRBV4-3, the J gene TRBJ2-3, with 7 bases lining up with TRBD1. CDR3 length: 15 amino acids. Trimming at V came to 5 bases and at J to 2 bases, leaving 7 bases not matched to a gene. Germline V gives CDR1 LGHNA, CDR2 YSLEER. The CDR3 sequence: CASSYDREPTDTQYF. The CDR3 region has the DNA TGCGCCAGCAGCTATGACAGGGAACCCACAGATACGCAGTATTTT.

The chain is built from TRBV6-5 and TRBJ2-7, with TRBD1 as a possible D gene (5 bases). The CDR3 has 14 amino acids. The germline V gene has CDR1 MNHEY and CDR2 SVGAGI. V was cut by 6 bases and J by 5 bases, with 17 bases left in between. DNA for the CDR3: TGTGCCAGCAGGTTGGTTCAGGGTCTCCACGAGCAGTACTTC. Amino acid sequence: CASRLVQGLHEQYF.

The chain joins TRBV5-4 to TRBJ2-3, with TRBD2 identical over 13 bases. The CDR3 is 16 amino acids. The V gene's germline CDR1 is SGHNT and CDR2 YYREEE (reference sequence). Trimming removed 3 bases from V and 5 bases from J; junction bases left unmatched: 6. The CDR3 sequence is CASSSLAGGPEDTQYF. The CDR3 DNA sequence: TGTGCCAGCAGCTCACTAGCGGGGGGGCCAGAAGATACGCAGTATTTT.

In its sample, this clone ranks as large. This CDR3 is CASDPRFGLSNYGYTF. The CDR3 nucleotides read TGTGCCAGCGACCCCCGTTTTGGTTTAAGTAACTATGGCTACACCTTC. This chain uses TRBV2 with TRBJ1-2; no reliable D call. The CDR3 contains 16 residues. Germline V gives CDR1 SNHLY, CDR2 FYNNEI. Trimming shortened V by 8 bases and J by 1 base, and 20 bases separated the two germline ends.

This clone is medium-sized. The gene calls are TRBV9 and TRBJ2-7; 8 bases map to TRBD1. Germline-derived CDR1 and CDR2 are SGDLS and YYNGEE. The CDR3 covers 16 residues. The trim removed 0 bases at V and 4 bases at J, leaving 9 bases unmatched. The CDR3 DNA follows: TGTGCCAGCAGCGTAGCTCAACAGGGGGAACAGTACGAGCAGTACTTC. It yields the protein CASSVAQQGEQYEQYF.

The genes are TRBV19 and TRBJ2-3, with 10 bases identical to TRBD1. The germline V gene encodes CDR1 LNHDA and CDR2 SQIVND (reference sequence). The CDR3 length is 15 residues. V gave up 5 bases and J gave up 4 bases; unmatched junction bases: 6. This CDR3 is CASSPGTGVPDTQYF. CDR3 DNA: TGTGCCAGTAGTCCCGGGACAGGGGTCCCAGATACGCAGTATTTT.

This rearrangement joins TRBV7-9 to TRBJ2-5, with 8 bases lining up with TRBD1. CDR3 size: 16 residues. With 0 bases clipped from V and 3 bases from J, the junction kept 6 bases outside the gene matches. Per germline, CDR1 SEHNR and CDR2 FQNEAQ (reference sequence). CDR3 coding DNA: TGTGCCAGCAGCTTAGCCGATTGGACAGGGAAAGAGACCCAGTACTTC. This codes for CASSLADWTGKETQYF.

The chain couples TRBV6-5 to TRBJ2-3, with TRBD2 matching 9 bases. This CDR3 is 15 amino acids long. J lost 7 bases, V lost 5 bases, and 10 bases had no gene match. Germline V gene lookup returns CDR1 MNHEY and CDR2 SVGAGI. For the CDR3, the DNA is TGTGCCAGCAGTGCCCTAGCGGGATCCTGGCATACGCAGTATTTT. It translates to CASSALAGSWHTQYF.

The genes are TRBV7-6 and TRBJ1-1; 8 bases map to TRBD1. After removal of 3 bases from V and 0 bases from J, the junction contained 3 bases not matched to a gene. The CDR3 totals 15 residues. Germline assignment: CDR1 SGHVS and CDR2 FNYEAQ. CDR3 residues: CASSLRTGMNTEAFF. Here the CDR3 DNA reads TGTGCCAGCAGCTTGCGGACAGGGATGAACACTGAAGCTTTCTTT.

The CDR3 bases are TGTGCCAGCAGCTGGGGGGGTGGCTACACCTTC. This gives the protein CASSWGGGYTF. The rearrangement links TRBV5-4 to TRBJ1-2; tentative D call: TRBD1 (5 bases). The V end was cut by 3 bases, the J end by 7 bases, with 7 bases between. Looked up from germline, CDR1 is SGHNT and CDR2 is YYREEE (reference sequence). The CDR3 extends over 11 amino acids.

V gene TRBV4-1 combines with J gene TRBJ1-1; 9 bases line up with TRBD1. The junction had 12 bases not matched to a gene; V was cut back by 4 bases and J by 0 bases. This CDR3 has 18 residues. From germline, CDR1 is MGHRA and CDR2 YSYEKL. CDR3 DNA: TGCGCCAGCAGCCTCTCTCCCCTACAGGGGGCAGTGAACACTGAAGCTTTCTTT. Translating it yields CASSLSPLQGAVNTEAFF.

V is TRBV6-1 and J is TRBJ2-5; D is unclear. V dropped 3 bases and J dropped 2 bases, with 16 bases sitting between them. This CDR3 is built from 16 residues. Looked up from germline, CDR1 is MNHNS and CDR2 is SASEGT. CDR3 DNA: TGTGCCAGCAGTGATTATGGGTTAACGGCGCAAGAGACCCAGTACTTC. It encodes CASSDYGLTAQETQYF.

The chain joins TRBV2 to TRBJ2-3, with D perhaps TRBD1 (6 bases). The CDR3 has 21 amino acids. V gave up 2 bases and J gave up 0 bases, with 27 bases separating them. Germline loops: CDR1 SNHLY, CDR2 FYNNEI. The CDR3 spells CASSEPPFWTDRASSTDTQYF. For the CDR3, the DNA is TGTGCCAGCAGTGAACCGCCCTTTTGGACAGACAGAGCTTCTAGCACAGATACGCAGTATTTT. Full variable domain (outside the CDR3, taken from reference TRBV2 and TRBJ2-3): EPEVTQTPSHQVTQMGQEVILRCVPISNHLYFYWYRQILGQKVEFLVSFYNNEISEKSEIFDDQFSVERPDGSNFTLKIRSTKLEDSAMYFCASSEPPFWTDRASSTDTQYFGPGTRLTVL.

The rearrangement links TRBV13 to TRBJ2-3; 8 bases agree with TRBD2. The CDR3 is 15 amino acids. Per germline, CDR1 PRHDT and CDR2 FYEKMQ (reference sequence). V was pared by 3 bases and J by 0 bases, with 2 bases of the junction left unmatched. The CDR3 region is CASSFSGASTDTQYF. CDR3 coding DNA: TGTGCCAGCAGCTTTAGCGGGGCTAGCACAGATACGCAGTATTTT.

This chain links TRBV5-1 with TRBJ2-1; D is perhaps TRBD1 (5 bases). CDR1 is SGHRS, CDR2 YFSETQ, per germline. V was shortened by 0 bases and J by 1 base, with 11 bases between the two germline ends. The CDR3 has 16 residues. The CDR3 reads CASSLAPSGSYNEQFF. The CDR3 DNA reads TGCGCCAGCAGCTTGGCCCCTTCAGGGTCCTACAATGAGCAGTTCTTC.

The genes are TRBV7-9 and TRBJ1-2; the D is unclear. The CDR3 consists of 15 residues. Per germline, CDR1 SEHNR and CDR2 FQNEAQ (reference sequence). Trimming removed 1 base at V and 3 bases at J, with 12 bases between. The CDR3 DNA is TGTGCCAGCAGCTTAGGTTCCAGCTTGGACTATGGCTACACCTTC. This translates into CASSLGSSLDYGYTF.

The chain links TRBV13 to TRBJ2-4; 8 bases map to TRBD2. V lost 4 bases and J lost 4; bases outside the gene matches: 3. The germline V gene encodes CDR1 PRHDT and CDR2 FYEKMQ (reference sequence). The CDR3 runs to 14 residues. The CDR3 DNA reads as TGTGCCAGCAGCTGGGGACTAGATAAAAACATTCAGTACTTC. Its translation is CASSWGLDKNIQYF.

J is TRBJ2-1 and V is TRBV7-8; possibly TRBD1 or TRBD2 for D (5 bases each). Looked up from germline, CDR1 is SGHVS and CDR2 is FQNEAQ. This CDR3 has 16 residues. Trimming pared 2 bases from V and 0 bases from J, leaving 11 bases between. CDR3 nucleotide sequence: TGTGCCAGCAGCTTACGGGCAGGGAGCTCCTACAATGAGCAGTTCTTC. Its protein product is CASSLRAGSSYNEQFF.

In its sample, this clone was seen once. The chain employs TRBV14 and TRBJ1-6, with a tentative D call TRBD1 (5 bases). Looked up from germline, CDR1 is SGHDN and CDR2 is FVKESK. The CDR3 runs 13 residues. Trimming pared 4 bases from V and 9 bases from J, leaving 10 bases between. The CDR3, as DNA: TGTGCCAGCAGCCTTCAGGGAACTTCACCCCTCCACTTT. Residues: CASSLQGTSPLHF.

The CDR3 DNA is TGTGCCAGCAGCGCGGGAGGGGGGCTGCCCTCCTACGAGCAGTACTTC. Residues: CASSAGGGLPSYEQYF. The rearrangement uses TRBV9 and TRBJ2-7; TRBD2 aligns across 8 bases. Germline lookup yields CDR1 SGDLS and CDR2 YYNGEE. The CDR3 consists of 16 residues. J gave up 0 bases and V 3 bases, and 8 bases lay outside the gene matches.

This rearrangement joins TRBV9 to TRBJ1-1; D uncertain. Germline V gene sequence: CDR1 SGDLS, CDR2 YYNGEE. There are 14 residues in the CDR3. Trimming removed 2 bases at V and 1 base at J, with 9 bases between. CDR3 region: CASSVSGKNTEAFF. The CDR3 DNA is TGTGCCAGCAGCGTTTCCGGGAAGAACACTGAAGCTTTCTTT.

This chain joins TRBV27 and TRBJ2-2, with 7 bases that match TRBD2. The CDR3 is 17 amino acids. The V gene end was trimmed by 2 bases and the J gene end by 3 bases; junction bases not matched to a gene: 9. CDR1 and CDR2 (germline): MNHEY, SMNVEV (reference sequence). CDR3 region: CASSLIAGGRHTGELFF. Written as DNA, the CDR3 is TGTGCCAGCAGTTTAATAGCGGGCGGGCGACACACCGGGGAGCTGTTTTTT.

The rearrangement uses TRBV7-3 and TRBJ2-7; D not resolved. Germline V gene sequence: CDR1 SGHTA, CDR2 FQGTGA. CDR3 length equals 12 residues. V gave up 6 bases and J gave up 1 base, with 7 bases separating them. The CDR3 here is CASRVSSYEQYF. The CDR3 coding sequence is TGTGCCAGCAGGGTTTCGTCCTACGAGCAGTACTTC.

The rearrangement joins TRBV4-3 to TRBJ1-6; possibly TRBD1 for D (5 bases). The CDR3 loop spans 15 amino acids. Looked up from germline, CDR1 is LGHNA and CDR2 is YSLEER. The ends were cut back, 0 bases at V and 7 bases at J, with 10 bases in the middle. This chain's CDR3 is CASSQDGGGNSPLHF. The CDR3 nucleotides are TGCGCCAGCAGCCAAGATGGGGGAGGGAATTCACCCCTCCACTTT.

This clone has a single count. The chain combines TRBV19 with TRBJ1-1, with D hard to call. The germline V and J ends were trimmed by 1 base and 0 bases, with 9 bases remaining between them. The germline gives CDR1 LNHDA, CDR2 SQIVND (reference sequence). This CDR3 comprises 15 residues. For the CDR3, the DNA is TGTGCCAGTAGTATAGTTCCAAACATGAACACTGAAGCTTTCTTT. Protein: CASSIVPNMNTEAFF.

This chain links TRBV7-2 with TRBJ1-1; D is ambiguous. V was cut by 6 bases and J by 4 bases, with 21 bases left in between. The CDR3 loop spans 16 amino acids. Germline-derived CDR1 and CDR2 are SGHTA and FQGNSA. CDR3 sequence (DNA): TGTGCCAGCAGTTCACGCCGTGGCGCCATGGGCACTGAAGCTTTCTTT. Translated: CASSSRRGAMGTEAFF.

V and J are TRBV5-5 and TRBJ2-2; D possibly corresponds to TRBD1 (6 bases). CDR3 length: 15 residues. Trimming took off 4 bases at V and 8 bases at J, with 18 bases between the two ends. In germline, CDR1 is SGHKS, CDR2 YYEKEE (reference sequence). In DNA, the CDR3 is TGTGCCAGCAGCCCGTGGAACCGGGACAAGGGGGAGCTGTTTTTT. Its translation is CASSPWNRDKGELFF.

On this clone: The germline gene is not matched at one end of the junction; a read error may be the cause. The chain is built from TRBV4-2 and TRBJ1-2; D is perhaps TRBD1 (5 bases). The germline V gene has CDR1 LGHNA and CDR2 YNFKEQ. The length of the CDR3 is 13 residues. DNA of the CDR3: TGTGCCAGCAGCCCTAAGGGGCTCTATGACTACACCTTC. Residues: CASSPKGLYDYTF.